In its sample, the clone carrying this T cell receptor beta chain was seen many times. Its antigen is as yet unknown. The time point was: newly diagnosed GD, antithyroid drugs for less than 3 months. PBMC RNA was the source of the TCR library. Graves' disease diagnosis used American Thyroid Association guidelines. The data were taken from a study of regulatory T cells in long-lasting Graves disease. Study-wide results and caveats: Favoring TRBV28, TRBJ1-2 and TRBJ2-5 was a feature seen in persistent disease. Thyroid tissue went unstudied; only peripheral blood was examined. New patients shared 966 public clonotypes, fewer than the 2,500 to 3,500 shared by persistent patients.

The CDR3 extends over 14 amino acids. The V gene lost 4 bases and the J gene lost 1 base, with 10 bases spanning the gap. Combining iRepertoire HTBI primers with Arm-PCR of CDR3 regions, the authors built TCR beta libraries. TCRdb analysed the multiplex PCR reads with MiXCR anew, one entry per CDR3 protein. The profile shows 350,000 to 500,000 distinct CDR3 sequences, roughly 15% of them singletons. This same sample was also part of a study on T cells in Graves' hyperthyroidism and ophthalmopathy.

Specimen: peripheral blood mononuclear cells (PBMCs), collected at new diagnosis, from a patient treated with antithyroid drugs. V gene TRBV12-3 or TRBV12-4 combines with J gene TRBJ2-5; D gene uncertain. The clonotype originates from a woman between 45 and 60 years old with Graves disease. DNA of the CDR3: TGTGCCAGCAGTTATGGCCCTACCCAAGAGACCCAGTACTTC. As protein: CASSYGPTQETQYF.